Sequencing of this TCR beta chain was carried out in a study of response to subunit inactivated influenza vaccine. Findings of the study overall: With each seasonal influenza vaccination, the authors suggested, few new T cells are recruited.

TCRdb fed the RT-PCR reads into MiXCR, producing one record per CDR3 protein. The table lists 550,000 to 800,000 distinct CDR3 sequences, less than 20% of them singletons. Losses at the gene ends were 6 bases for V and 0 bases for J; bases not matched to a gene: 9. The CDR3 runs 18 residues. Germline CDR1 reads MNHNS; CDR2 reads SASEGT. This clonotype was counted only a few times. Its antigen is still unknown. The input for sequencing was PBMCs from blood, taken 11 to 12 days after vaccination. The clonotype comes from a man aged 50 to 59 who received an inactivated influenza vaccine. This chain joins TRBV6-1 and TRBJ2-1; 12 bases fit TRBD2. CDR3 region: CASRGASGRDSSYNEQFF. The CDR3 nucleotides read TGTGCCAGCAGGGGGGCTAGCGGGAGGGATAGCTCCTACAATGAGCAGTTCTTC.